A single T cell receptor beta chain is shown here with its context. Trimming removed 3 bases at V and 2 bases at J, with 12 bases between. This CDR3 is built from 15 residues. Germline V gene sequence: CDR1 KGHDR, CDR2 SFDVKD. In the authors' methods: Cell counts per sample came from amplifying reference gene primers. Only in-frame clones appear in the TCRdb table, and some are missing; sequencing was by immunoSEQ multiplex PCR. From that table come the V and J calls and clone size; the DNA was used to work out D and trimming. The profile shows 150,000 to 200,000 clones, approximately 90% of them singletons. This sample is drawn from a study of blood T cell repertoires in COVID-19. Study context: The cDNA or gDNA used as material had been derived from T cells, B-cell-depleted T cells, or PBMCs.

Source material: PBMCs or T cells enriched from blood (not recorded which). The clonotype was recovered from a woman between 18 and 30 years old who had recovered from COVID-19. The chain combines TRBV24-1 with TRBJ2-5; a weak D match, TRBD1 (5 bases). CDR3 bases: TGTGCCACCAGTGATCGGACACCTGAACAAGAGACCCAGTACTTC. Encoded protein: CATSDRTPEQETQYF.